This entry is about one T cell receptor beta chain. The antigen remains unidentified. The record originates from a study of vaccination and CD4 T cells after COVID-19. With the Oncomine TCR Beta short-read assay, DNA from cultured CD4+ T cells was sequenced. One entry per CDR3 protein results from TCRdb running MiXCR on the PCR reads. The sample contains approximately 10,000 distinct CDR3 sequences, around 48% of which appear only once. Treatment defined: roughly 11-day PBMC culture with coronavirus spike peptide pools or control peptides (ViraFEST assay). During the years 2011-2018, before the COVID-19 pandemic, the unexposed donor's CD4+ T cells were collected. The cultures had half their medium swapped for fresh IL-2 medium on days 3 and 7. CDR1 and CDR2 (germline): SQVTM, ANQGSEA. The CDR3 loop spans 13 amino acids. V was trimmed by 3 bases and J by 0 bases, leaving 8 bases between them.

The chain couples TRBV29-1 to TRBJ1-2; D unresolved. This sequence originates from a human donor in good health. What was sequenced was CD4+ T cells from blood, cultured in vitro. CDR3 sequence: CSVEDLANYGYTF. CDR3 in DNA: TGCAGCGTTGAGGACTTAGCTAACTATGGCTACACCTTC.